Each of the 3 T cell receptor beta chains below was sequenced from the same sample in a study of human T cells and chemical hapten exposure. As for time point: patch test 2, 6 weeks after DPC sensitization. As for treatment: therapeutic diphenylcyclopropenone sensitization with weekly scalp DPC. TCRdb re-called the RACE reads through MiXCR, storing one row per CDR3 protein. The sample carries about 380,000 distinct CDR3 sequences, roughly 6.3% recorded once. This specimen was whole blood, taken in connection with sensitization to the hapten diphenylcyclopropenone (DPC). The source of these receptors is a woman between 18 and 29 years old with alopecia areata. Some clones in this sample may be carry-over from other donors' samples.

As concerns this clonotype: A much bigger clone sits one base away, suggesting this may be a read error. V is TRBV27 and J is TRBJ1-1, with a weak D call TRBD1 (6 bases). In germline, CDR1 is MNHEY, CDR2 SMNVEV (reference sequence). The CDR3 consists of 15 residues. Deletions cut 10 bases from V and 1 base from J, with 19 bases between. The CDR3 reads CATTRVGGPNTEAFF. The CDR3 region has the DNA TGTGCCACCACAAGGGTCGGGGGGCCGAACACTGAAGCTTTCTTT.

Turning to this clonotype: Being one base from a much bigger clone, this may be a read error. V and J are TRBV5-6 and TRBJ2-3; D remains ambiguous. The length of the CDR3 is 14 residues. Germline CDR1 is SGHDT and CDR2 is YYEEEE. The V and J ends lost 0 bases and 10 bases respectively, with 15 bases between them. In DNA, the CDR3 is TGTGCCAGCAGCTTGGACATCCGAACGAATCCGCAGTATTTT. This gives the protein CASSLDIRTNPQYF.

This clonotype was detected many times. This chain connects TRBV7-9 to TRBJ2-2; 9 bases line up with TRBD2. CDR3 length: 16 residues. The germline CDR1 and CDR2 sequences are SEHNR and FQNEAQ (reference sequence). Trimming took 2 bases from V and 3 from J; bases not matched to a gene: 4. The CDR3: CASSLLASGDTGELFF. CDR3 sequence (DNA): TGTGCCAGCAGCTTACTTGCTAGCGGGGACACCGGGGAGCTGTTTTTT.